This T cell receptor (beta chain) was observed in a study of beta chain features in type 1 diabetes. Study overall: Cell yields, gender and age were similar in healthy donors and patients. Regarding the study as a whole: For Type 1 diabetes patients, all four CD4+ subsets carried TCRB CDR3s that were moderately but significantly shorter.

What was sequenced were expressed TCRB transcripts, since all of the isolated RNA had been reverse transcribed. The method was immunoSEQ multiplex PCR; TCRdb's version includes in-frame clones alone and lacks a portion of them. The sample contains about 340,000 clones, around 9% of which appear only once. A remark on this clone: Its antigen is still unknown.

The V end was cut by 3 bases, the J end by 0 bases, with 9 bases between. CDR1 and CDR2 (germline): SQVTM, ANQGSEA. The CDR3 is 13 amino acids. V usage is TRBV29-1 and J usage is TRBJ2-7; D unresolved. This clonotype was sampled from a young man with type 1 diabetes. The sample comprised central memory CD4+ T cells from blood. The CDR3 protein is CSVEFRSSYEQYF. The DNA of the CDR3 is TGCAGCGTTGAGTTCAGGAGCTCCTACGAGCAGTACTTC.